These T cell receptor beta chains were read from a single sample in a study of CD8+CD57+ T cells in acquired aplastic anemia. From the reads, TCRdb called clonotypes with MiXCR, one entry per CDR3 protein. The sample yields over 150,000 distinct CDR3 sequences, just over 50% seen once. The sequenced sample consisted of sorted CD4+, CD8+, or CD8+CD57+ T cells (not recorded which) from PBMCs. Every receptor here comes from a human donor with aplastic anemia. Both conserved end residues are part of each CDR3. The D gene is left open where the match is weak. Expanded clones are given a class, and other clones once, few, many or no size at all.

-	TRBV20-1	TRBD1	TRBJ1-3	TGCAGTGCTAGTAACAGGGGGCTTGGAAACACCATATATTTT	CSASNRGLGNTIYF
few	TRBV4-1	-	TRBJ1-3	TGCGCCAGCAGCCAAACCCGGGGTACCATATATTTT	CASSQTRGTIYF
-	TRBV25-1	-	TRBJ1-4	TGTGCCAGCAGTGAAATTCTAACAGGGAGTCCTAATGAAAAACTGTTTTTT	CASSEILTGSPNEKLFF
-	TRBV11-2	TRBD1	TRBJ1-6	TGTGCCAGCAGCCCAGGAGCAGGGGGCGCTTCTTCACCCCTCCACTTT	CASSPGAGGASSPLHF
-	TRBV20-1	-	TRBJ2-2	TGCAGTGCAACTAACAGGAACACCGGGGAGCTGTTTTTT	CSATNRNTGELFF
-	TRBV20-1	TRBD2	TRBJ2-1	TGCAGTGCTATTCGTGGCGGGAGTCCCAATGAGCAGTTCTTC	CSAIRGGSPNEQFF
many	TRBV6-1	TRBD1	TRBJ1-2	TGTGCCAGCAGCCTCCGGGACAGCCACTATGGCTACACCTTC	CASSLRDSHYGYTF
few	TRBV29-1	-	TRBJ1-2	TGCAGCGTTGAAGAGGCAGGGGTCTATGGCTACACCTTC	CSVEEAGVYGYTF
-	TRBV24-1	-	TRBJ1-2	TGTGCCACCAGTGATTCGGCGGTTTATGGCTACACCTTC	CATSDSAVYGYTF
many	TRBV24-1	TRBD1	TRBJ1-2	TGTGCCACCAGTCACCCAACCCGAGGGGGCGCCTACTATGGCTACACCTTC	CATSHPTRGGAYYGYTF
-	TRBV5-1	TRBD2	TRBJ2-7	TGCGCCAGCAGCTTCGGAGGGTATAGACTAGCGGAAAGCTACGAGCAGTACTTC	CASSFGGYRLAESYEQYF
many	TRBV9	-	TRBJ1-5	TGTGCCAGCAGCGTAGTGGCGAAAAATCAGCCCCAGCATTTT	CASSVVAKNQPQHF
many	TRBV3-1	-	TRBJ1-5	TGTGCCAGCAGCCAAGGCGATCAGCCCCAGCATTTT	CASSQGDQPQHF
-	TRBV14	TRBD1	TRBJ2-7	TGTGCCAGCAGGTTCGACAGGGGTGAAACCCACGAGCAGTACTTC	CASRFDRGETHEQYF
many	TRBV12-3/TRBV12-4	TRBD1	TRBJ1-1	TGTGCCACTCAGGGGGGGGTCACTGAAGCTTTCTTT	CATQGGVTEAFF
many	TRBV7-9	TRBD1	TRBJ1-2	TGTGCCAGCAGCATCGGACAGGGATCCTCCTATGGCTACACCTTC	CASSIGQGSSYGYTF
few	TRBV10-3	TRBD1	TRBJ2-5	TGTGCCATCAGAAAGGGGACAGGGTTAGAGACCCAGTACTTC	CAIRKGTGLETQYF
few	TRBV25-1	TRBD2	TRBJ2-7	TGTGCCAGCAGTGAAGTGGGGACTAGCGGCTACGAGCAGTACTTC	CASSEVGTSGYEQYF
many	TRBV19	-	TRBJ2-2	TGTGCCAGTAAAACAGGGATTAGGGACACCGGGGAGCTGTTTTTT	CASKTGIRDTGELFF
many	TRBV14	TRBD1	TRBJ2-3	TGTGCCAGCAGCCAAGATCTTTCGACAGGGGGCTTAGGAGATACGCAGTATTTT	CASSQDLSTGGLGDTQYF
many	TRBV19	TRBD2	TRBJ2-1	TGTGCCGCCGGGGGGGCCGGGCATGAGCAGTTCTTC	CAAGGAGHEQFF
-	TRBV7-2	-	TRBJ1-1	TGTGCCAGCAGCCAAACCTATTTCGACACTGAAGCTTTCTTT	CASSQTYFDTEAFF
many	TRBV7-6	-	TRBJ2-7	TGTGCCAGCAGCTCTCACGACAGGCCCAACTACGAGCAGTACTTC	CASSSHDRPNYEQYF
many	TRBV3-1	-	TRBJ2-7	TGTGCCAGCAGCCAAGGCCAAAATACCTACGAGCAGTACTTC	CASSQGQNTYEQYF
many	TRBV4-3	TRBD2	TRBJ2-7	TGCGCCAGCAGCCAAGACCCGACTAGCGTCGGGAGCGAGCAGTACTTC	CASSQDPTSVGSEQYF
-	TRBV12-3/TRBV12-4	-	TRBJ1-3	TGTGCCAGCAGTCCCCATATCGAATACCGCCTCGGGGCCGCCGAGGGAAACACCATATATTTT	CASSPHIEYRLGAAEGNTIYF
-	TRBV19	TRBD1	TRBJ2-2	TGTGCCAGTAGACAGGGGACCACCGGGGAGCTGTTTTTT	CASRQGTTGELFF
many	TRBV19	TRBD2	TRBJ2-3	TGTGCCAGTAGTAGTGCGGGGGGGCCAGATACGCAGTATTTT	CASSSAGGPDTQYF
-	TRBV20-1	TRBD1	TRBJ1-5	TGCAGTGCACGGACAGGAAATCAGCCCCAGCATTTT	CSARTGNQPQHF
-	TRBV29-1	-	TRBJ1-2	TGCAGCGTTGTGGGATGGACTCGGGGGAATGGCTACACCTTC	CSVVGWTRGNGYTF
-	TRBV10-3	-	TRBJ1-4	TGTGCCATCAGTGAGTCGGCCGGACGGGGTGAAAAACTGTTTTTT	CAISESAGRGEKLFF